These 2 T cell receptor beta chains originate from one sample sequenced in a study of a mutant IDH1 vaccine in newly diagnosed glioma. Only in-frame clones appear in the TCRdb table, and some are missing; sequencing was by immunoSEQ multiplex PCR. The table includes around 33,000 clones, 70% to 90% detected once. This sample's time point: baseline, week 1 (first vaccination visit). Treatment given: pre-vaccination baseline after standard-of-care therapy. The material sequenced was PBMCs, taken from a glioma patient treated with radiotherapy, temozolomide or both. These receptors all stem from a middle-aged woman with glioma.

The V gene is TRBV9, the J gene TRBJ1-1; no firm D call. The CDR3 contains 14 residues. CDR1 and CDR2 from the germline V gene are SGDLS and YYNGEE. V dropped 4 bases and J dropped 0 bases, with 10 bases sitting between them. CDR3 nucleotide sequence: TGTGCCAGCAGCCCCCCCGTCCTGAACACTGAAGCTTTCTTT. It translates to CASSPPVLNTEAFF.

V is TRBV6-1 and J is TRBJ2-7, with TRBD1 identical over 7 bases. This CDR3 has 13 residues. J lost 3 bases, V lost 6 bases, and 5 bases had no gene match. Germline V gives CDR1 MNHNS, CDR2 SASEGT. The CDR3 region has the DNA TGTGCCAGCAGGGAGGACAGGTTCTACGAGCAGTACTTC. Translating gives CASREDRFYEQYF.